This T cell receptor (beta chain) was sequenced for a study of T cell responses to AZD1222 COVID-19 vaccine. Germline V CDR1 and CDR2: MDHEN, SYDVKM. Trimming removed 3 bases from V and 4 bases from J; junction bases left unmatched: 3. This CDR3 has 14 amino acids. General study results and limits: Regions left unmutated in variants are reportedly the target of nearly half of spike-specific TCRs. Sampling that yielded the repertoires occurred only after the peak T cell response. Increased Spike-specific TCR breadth and depth were observed after two AZD1222 doses.

As concerns this clone: The antigen remains undetermined.

The table came from immunoSEQ multiplex PCR; TCRdb's copy has only in-frame clones and leaves some out. The table records about 70,000 clones, around 89% of them present only once. The sequence derives from an adult who received the MenACWY meningococcal vaccine as a control. V gene TRBV28 combines with J gene TRBJ2-1; TRBD2 matches at 7 bases. The source was peripheral blood, collected 28 days after the second dose of the MenACWY control vaccine. The CDR3, as DNA: TGTGCCAGCAGTTTTGGGGGAGGGTACAATGAGCAGTTCTTC. Amino acid sequence: CASSFGGGYNEQFF.